The entry below describes one T cell receptor (beta chain). The antigen is not known. This sample is part of a study of T cell repertoires in cytomegalovirus infection. Germline V gene lookup returns CDR1 MNHEY and CDR2 SVGAGI. The ends lost 2 bases at V and 3 bases at J; junction bases unmatched: 18. CDR3 length: 21 amino acids. In TCRdb, the reads were re-called with MiXCR into one record per CDR3 protein. This sample has 450,000 to 600,000 distinct CDR3 sequences, with 33% found just once. The sequences come from cultured PBMCs, collected from culture after CMV antigen stimulation. V is TRBV6-5 and J is TRBJ2-1, with TRBD2 matching over 11 bases. The clonotype was recovered from a human donor in good health (CMV status not recorded). Some clones in this sample may be carry-over from other donors' samples. Here the CDR3 reads CASSYPLETSGTAGHYNEQFF. CDR3 sequence (DNA): TGTGCCAGCAGTTACCCTCTGGAGACTAGCGGGACCGCCGGGCACTACAATGAGCAGTTCTTC.